This entry features one T cell receptor beta chain sequence. V shed 7 bases and J shed 4 bases, with 16 bases lying between them. Germline loops: CDR1 MNHEY, CDR2 SVGAGI. The CDR3 covers 14 residues. PCR used 60 Vbeta primers and 13 Jbeta primers. The protocol was immunoSEQ multiplex PCR, while the TCRdb copy is restricted to in-frame clones and leaves out a portion. The sample holds almost 200,000 clones, 75% to 85% seen once. The data are from a study of cytomegalovirus exposure and HLA in healthy donors. At the time of sampling, donors were nominally healthy, though unrecorded immune exposures were likely.

V and J are TRBV6-5 and TRBJ1-2, with D maybe TRBD1 (5 bases). The sample consisted of PBMCs. The sequence derives from a male donor in good health and CMV-seropositive. CDR3 nucleotides: TGTGCCAGCATTCTTGGGACTCCGGCCTATGGCTACACCTTC. Translated, it gives CASILGTPAYGYTF.